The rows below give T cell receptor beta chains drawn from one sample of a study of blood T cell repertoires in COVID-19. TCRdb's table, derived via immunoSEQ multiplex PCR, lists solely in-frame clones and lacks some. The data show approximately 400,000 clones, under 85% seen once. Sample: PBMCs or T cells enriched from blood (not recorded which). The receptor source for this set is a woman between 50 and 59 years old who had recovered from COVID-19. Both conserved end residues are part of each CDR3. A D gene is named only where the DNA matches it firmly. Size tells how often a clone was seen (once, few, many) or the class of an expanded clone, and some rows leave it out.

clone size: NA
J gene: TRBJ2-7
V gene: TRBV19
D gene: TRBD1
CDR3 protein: CASSIDPGQGYEQYF
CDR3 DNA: TGTGCCAGTAGTATAGACCCGGGACAGGGCTACGAGCAGTACTTC

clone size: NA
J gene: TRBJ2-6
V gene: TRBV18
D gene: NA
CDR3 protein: CASSPPRGNSGANVLTF
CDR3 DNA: TGTGCCAGCTCACCCCCCAGGGGTAACTCTGGGGCCAACGTCCTGACTTTC

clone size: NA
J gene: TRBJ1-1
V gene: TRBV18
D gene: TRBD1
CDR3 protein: CASSPGQGNTEAFF
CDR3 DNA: TGTGCCAGCTCACCAGGACAGGGGAACACTGAAGCTTTCTTT

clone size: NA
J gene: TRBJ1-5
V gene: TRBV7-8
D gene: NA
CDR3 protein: CASSSLGFGRPQHF
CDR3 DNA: TGTGCCAGCAGCTCTCTTGGTTTTGGGAGGCCCCAGCATTTT

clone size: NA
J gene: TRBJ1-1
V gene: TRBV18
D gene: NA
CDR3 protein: CASSPLTALMNTEAFF
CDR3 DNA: TGTGCCAGCTCACCCCTGACAGCCCTTATGAACACTGAAGCTTTCTTT

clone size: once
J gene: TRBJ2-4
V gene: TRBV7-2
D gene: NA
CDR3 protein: CASSPSLLDFAKNIQYF
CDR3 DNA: TGTGCCAGCAGCCCGAGTCTTTTGGACTTTGCCAAAAACATTCAGTACTTC

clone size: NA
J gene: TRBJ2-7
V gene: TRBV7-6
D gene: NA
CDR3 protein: CASSLGVGRAVGEQYF
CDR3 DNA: TGTGCCAGCAGCTTAGGGGTTGGCAGGGCGGTGGGCGAGCAGTACTTC

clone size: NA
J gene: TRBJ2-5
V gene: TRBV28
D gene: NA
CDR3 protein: CASSRIQISQETQYF
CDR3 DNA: TGTGCCAGCAGCCGAATACAGATTTCTCAAGAGACCCAGTACTTC

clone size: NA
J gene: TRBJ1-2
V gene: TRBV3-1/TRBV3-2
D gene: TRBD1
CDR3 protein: CATGDYGYTF
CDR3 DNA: TGTGCGACAGGGGACTATGGCTACACCTTC

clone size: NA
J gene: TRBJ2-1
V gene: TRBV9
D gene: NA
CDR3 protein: CASSAGASYNEQFF
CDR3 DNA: TGTGCCAGCAGCGCAGGGGCCTCCTACAATGAGCAGTTCTTC

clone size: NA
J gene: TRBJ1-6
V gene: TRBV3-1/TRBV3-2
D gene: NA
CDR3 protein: CASSEGPYNSPLHF
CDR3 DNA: TGTGCCAGCAGCGAGGGCCCCTATAATTCACCCCTCCACTTT

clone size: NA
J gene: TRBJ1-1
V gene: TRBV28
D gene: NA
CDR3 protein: CASSPGVNTEAFF
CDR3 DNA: TGTGCCAGCAGTCCAGGGGTGAACACTGAAGCTTTCTTT

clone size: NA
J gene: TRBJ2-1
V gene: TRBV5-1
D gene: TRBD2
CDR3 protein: CASSYSGTGGNEQFF
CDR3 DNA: TGCGCCAGCAGCTATAGCGGGACCGGGGGCAATGAGCAGTTCTTC

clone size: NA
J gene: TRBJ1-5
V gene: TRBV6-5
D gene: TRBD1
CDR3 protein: CASSSQGTDPLPQHF
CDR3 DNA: TGTGCCAGCAGTAGCCAGGGGACAGATCCTTTGCCCCAGCATTTT

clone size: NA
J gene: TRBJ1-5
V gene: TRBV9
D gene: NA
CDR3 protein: CASSPGLGFSNQPQHF
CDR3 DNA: TGTGCCAGCAGCCCTGGACTGGGGTTTAGCAATCAGCCCCAGCATTTT

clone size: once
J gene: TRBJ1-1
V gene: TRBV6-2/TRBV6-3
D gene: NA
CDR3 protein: CASSYARPINMNTEAFF
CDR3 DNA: TGTGCCAGCAGTTATGCGAGGCCTATAAACATGAACACTGAAGCTTTCTTT

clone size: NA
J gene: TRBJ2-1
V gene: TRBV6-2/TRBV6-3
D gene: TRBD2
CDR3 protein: CASSQSGTSGGGQFF
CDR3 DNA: TGTGCCAGCAGTCAATCCGGGACTAGCGGGGGTGGGCAGTTCTTC

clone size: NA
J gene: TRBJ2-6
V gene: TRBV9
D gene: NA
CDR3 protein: CASSVVSGANVLTF
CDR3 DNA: TGTGCCAGCAGCGTAGTATCTGGGGCCAACGTCCTGACTTTC

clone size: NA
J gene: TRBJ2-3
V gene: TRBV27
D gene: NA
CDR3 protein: CASRSAGGGTDTQYF
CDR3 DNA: TGTGCCAGCAGGTCAGCGGGTGGAGGCACAGATACGCAGTATTTT

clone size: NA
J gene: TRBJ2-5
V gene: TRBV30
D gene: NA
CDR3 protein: CAWSAQETQYF
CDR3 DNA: TGTGCCTGGAGTGCGCAAGAGACCCAGTACTTC

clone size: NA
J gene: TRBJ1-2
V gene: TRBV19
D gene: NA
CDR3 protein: CASAPVRRSYGYTF
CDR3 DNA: TGTGCCAGTGCCCCCGTCAGGCGTTCGTATGGCTACACCTTC

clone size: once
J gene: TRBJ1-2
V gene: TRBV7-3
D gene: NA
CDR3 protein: CATCYREPLCGYGYTF
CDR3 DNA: TGTGCCACATGCTACCGGGAGCCCCTATGCGGGTATGGCTACACCTTC

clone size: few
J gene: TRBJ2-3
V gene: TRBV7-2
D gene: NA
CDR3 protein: CASSQGVGGGTDTQYF
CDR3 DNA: TGTGCCAGCAGCCAGGGGGTAGGGGGAGGAACAGATACGCAGTATTTT

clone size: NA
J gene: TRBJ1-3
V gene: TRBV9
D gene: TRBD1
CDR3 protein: CASSEETDRDRTRNTIYF
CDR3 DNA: TGTGCCAGCAGCGAGGAGACAGATCGGGACAGAACTAGAAACACCATATATTTT

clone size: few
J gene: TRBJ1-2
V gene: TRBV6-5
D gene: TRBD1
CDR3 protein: CASRFGQGGGYTF
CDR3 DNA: TGTGCCAGCAGATTCGGACAGGGTGGCGGCTACACCTTC

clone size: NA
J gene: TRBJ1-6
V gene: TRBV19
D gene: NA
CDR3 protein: CASRVEGHTTYNSPLHF
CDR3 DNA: TGTGCCAGTAGGGTAGAAGGCCATACGACTTATAATTCACCCCTCCACTTT

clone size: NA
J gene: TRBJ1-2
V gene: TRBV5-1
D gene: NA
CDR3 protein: CASSVQGSGYTF
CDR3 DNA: TGCGCCAGCAGCGTGCAGGGGAGTGGCTACACCTTC

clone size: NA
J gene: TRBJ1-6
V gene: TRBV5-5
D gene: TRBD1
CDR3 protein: CASSLTTGANSPLHF
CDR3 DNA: TGTGCCAGCAGCTTGACTACAGGGGCTAATTCACCCCTCCACTTT

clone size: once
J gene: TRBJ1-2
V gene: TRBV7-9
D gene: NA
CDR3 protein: CASSLDGNYGYTF
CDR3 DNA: TGTGCCAGCAGCTTAGACGGGAACTATGGCTACACCTTC

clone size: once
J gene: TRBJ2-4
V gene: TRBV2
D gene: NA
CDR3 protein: CASMQGLAKNIQYF
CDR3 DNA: TGTGCCAGCATGCAGGGATTAGCCAAAAACATTCAGTACTTC

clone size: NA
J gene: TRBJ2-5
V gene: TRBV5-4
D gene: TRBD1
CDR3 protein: CASSTWDSPQETQYF
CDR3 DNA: TGTGCCAGCAGCACCTGGGACAGCCCCCAAGAGACCCAGTACTTC

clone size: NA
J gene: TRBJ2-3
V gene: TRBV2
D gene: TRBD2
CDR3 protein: CASSELRGGERSGTQYF
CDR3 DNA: TGTGCCAGCAGTGAGTTGCGCGGGGGGGAACGATCCGGTACGCAGTATTTT

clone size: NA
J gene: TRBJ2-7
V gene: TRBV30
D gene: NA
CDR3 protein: CAWSVGSLPYEQYF
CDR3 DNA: TGTGCCTGGAGTGTAGGGAGCCTACCCTACGAGCAGTACTTC

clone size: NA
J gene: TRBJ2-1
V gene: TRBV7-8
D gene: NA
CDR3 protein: CASSLGSGPAYNEQFF
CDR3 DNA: TGTGCCAGCAGCTTAGGAAGCGGACCGGCCTACAATGAGCAGTTCTTC

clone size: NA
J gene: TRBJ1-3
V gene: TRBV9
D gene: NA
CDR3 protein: CASSVEWSTGNTIYF
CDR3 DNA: TGTGCCAGCAGCGTAGAATGGTCTACTGGAAACACCATATATTTT

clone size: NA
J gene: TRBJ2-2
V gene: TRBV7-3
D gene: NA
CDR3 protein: CASSLIPEPAGELFF
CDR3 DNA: TGTGCCAGCAGCTTAATACCCGAGCCCGCCGGGGAGCTGTTTTTT

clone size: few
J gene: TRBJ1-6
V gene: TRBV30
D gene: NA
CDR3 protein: CAWTRVQGSYNSPLHF
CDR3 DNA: TGTGCCTGGACCCGAGTACAGGGTTCCTATAATTCACCCCTCCACTTT

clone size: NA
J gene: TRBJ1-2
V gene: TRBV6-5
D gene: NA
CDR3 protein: CASSYSLPGVNGYTF
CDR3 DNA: TGTGCCAGCAGTTACTCCCTCCCAGGGGTAAATGGCTACACCTTC

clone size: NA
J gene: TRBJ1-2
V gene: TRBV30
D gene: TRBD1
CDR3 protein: CAWSVLQGRDGYTF
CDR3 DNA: TGTGCCTGGAGTGTACTACAGGGGCGAGATGGCTACACCTTC

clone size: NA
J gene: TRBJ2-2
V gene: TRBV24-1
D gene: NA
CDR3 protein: CATSDPLSGELFF
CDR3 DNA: TGTGCCACCAGTGACCCCCTTTCCGGGGAGCTGTTTTTT

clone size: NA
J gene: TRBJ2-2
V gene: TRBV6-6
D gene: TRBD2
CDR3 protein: CAGLSSSGGAGELFF
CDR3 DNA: TGTGCCGGCCTATCTTCTAGCGGGGGGGCCGGGGAGCTGTTTTTT

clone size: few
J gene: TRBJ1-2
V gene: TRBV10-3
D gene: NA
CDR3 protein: CAISERSYGYTF
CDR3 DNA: TGTGCCATCAGTGAGCGGTCCTATGGCTACACCTTC

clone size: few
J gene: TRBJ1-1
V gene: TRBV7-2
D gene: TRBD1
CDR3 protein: CASSKRQGEAFF
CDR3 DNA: TGTGCCAGCAGCAAGAGACAGGGTGAAGCTTTCTTT